A selection of T cell receptor beta chains follows, all from one sample in a study of memory CD4+ T cells and cytomegalovirus serostatus. Produced via immunoSEQ multiplex PCR; TCRdb's table is partial and in-frame only. Found here are roughly 54,000 clones, about 80% of them singletons; the top ten hold 1.6%. The sequenced material came from memory CD4+ T cells from blood. These receptor sequences come from an adult in good health and CMV-seronegative. CDR3s include the opening cysteine and the closing phenylalanine or tryptophan. A D gene is named only where the DNA matches it firmly. The size of a clone is reported for some rows only, either as once, few or many, or as a class for expanded clones.

j_gene,abundance,v_gene,d_gene,CDR3nt,CDR3aa
TRBJ2-5,-,TRBV14,-,TGTGCCAGCAGCCAAGGTCCTATTAGGGGAGAAGAGACCCAGTACTTC,CASSQGPIRGEETQYF
TRBJ2-1,-,TRBV9,TRBD1,TGTGCCAGCAGCGTAGCTGACAGGGGTGGCAATGAGCAGTTCTTC,CASSVADRGGNEQFF
TRBJ1-3,-,TRBV19,-,TGTGCCAGTAGGCTACCGGGACAAAACTCTGGAAACACCATATATTTT,CASRLPGQNSGNTIYF
TRBJ1-1,-,TRBV5-6,-,TGTGCCAGCAGCTTGGGAGGGACTGGGGGTGAAGCTTTCTTT,CASSLGGTGGEAFF
TRBJ2-2,-,TRBV11-3,-,TGTGCCAGCCGACAGGCGAACACCGGGGAGCTGTTTTTT,CASRQANTGELFF
TRBJ1-5,-,TRBV19,TRBD1,TGTGCCAGTGGCTGGGAGACAGGGAGCAATCAGCCCCAGCATTTT,CASGWETGSNQPQHF
TRBJ1-1,-,TRBV19,-,TGTGCCAGTAGTCGGGGAGACAGGTTGAACACTGAAGCTTTCTTT,CASSRGDRLNTEAFF
TRBJ1-3,once,TRBV6-6,-,TGTGCCAGCAGTTACTCAGACAGGGGAAACACCATATATTTT,CASSYSDRGNTIYF
TRBJ2-2,-,TRBV11-3,-,TGTGCCAGCAGCTTAGAAGCAGGGTCGAGTGGGCTGTTTTTT,CASSLEAGSSGLFF
TRBJ2-2,-,TRBV28,TRBD1,TGTGCCAGCACCTCTCCTCTGGACAGGTCCACCGGGGAGCTGTTTTTT,CASTSPLDRSTGELFF
TRBJ2-3,-,TRBV9,-,TGTGCCAGCAGCGTAGGGGGGGAATTCACAGATACGCAGTATTTT,CASSVGGEFTDTQYF
TRBJ2-2,-,TRBV7-9,TRBD2,TGTGCCAGCAGCGGTAGCGGGCCGAACACCGGGGAGCTGTTTTTT,CASSGSGPNTGELFF
TRBJ2-6,-,TRBV25-1,-,TGTGCCAGCAGTCCGTCGGATGGGGCCAACGTCCTGACTTTC,CASSPSDGANVLTF
TRBJ1-4,-,TRBV4-2,-,TGTGCCAGCAGCCAAGATCTTGCAACTAATGAAAAACTGTTTTTT,CASSQDLATNEKLFF
TRBJ2-2,once,TRBV7-2,-,TGTGCCAGCAGTTCGGGGAGCTTCGACACCGGGGAGCTGTTTTTT,CASSSGSFDTGELFF
TRBJ2-7,-,TRBV6-4,TRBD2,TGTGCCAGCGCCCGCGCGAGGGGAGGGCCGTTATCCTACGAGCAGTACTTC,CASARARGGPLSYEQYF
TRBJ2-7,-,TRBV7-2,-,TGTGCCAGCAGCCCCTCGACGGGTTCTGAGTCCTACGAGCAGTACTTC,CASSPSTGSESYEQYF
TRBJ1-1,-,TRBV7-2,-,TGTGCCAGCAGCTTAGACCGAGTCACTGAAGCTTTCTTT,CASSLDRVTEAFF
TRBJ2-3,-,TRBV11-2,-,TGTGCCAGCAGCTTAGAGATGAATACGCAGTATTTT,CASSLEMNTQYF
TRBJ1-2,once,TRBV5-4,TRBD1,TGTGCCAGCAGTTCAACGACAGGGCCCAAAAACTATGGCTACACCTTC,CASSSTTGPKNYGYTF
TRBJ1-2,-,TRBV2,-,TGTGCCAGCAACGACAGGTTCTATGGCTACACCTTC,CASNDRFYGYTF
TRBJ1-3,-,TRBV18,-,TGTGCCAGCTCACCTTTGGAGGCTGGAAACACCATATATTTT,CASSPLEAGNTIYF
TRBJ1-1,-,TRBV6-1,TRBD1,TGTGCCAGCAGTGAAGCCAGGGGGACTGAAGCTTTCTTT,CASSEARGTEAFF
TRBJ1-3,-,TRBV9,-,TGTGCCAGCAGCGTAGTCTCCGGGCAGGGCCTTTCAGGAAACACCATATATTTT,CASSVVSGQGLSGNTIYF
TRBJ1-1,-,TRBV28,-,TGTGCCAGCAGTTTAAAATCAGGGACCCCTCTCTGGAACACTGAAGCTTTCTTT,CASSLKSGTPLWNTEAFF
TRBJ2-1,-,TRBV18,TRBD1,TGTGCCAGCTCAATCTACAGGGGGCGCGACAATGAGCAGTTCTTC,CASSIYRGRDNEQFF
TRBJ1-3,-,TRBV19,-,TGTGCCACCACAGCGCTGGTAATCGGGAGCTCTGGAAACACCATATATTTT,CATTALVIGSSGNTIYF
TRBJ1-3,-,TRBV19,-,TGTGCCAGTAGTTCTTGGCGGATCGTCTCTGGAAACACCATATATTTT,CASSSWRIVSGNTIYF
TRBJ2-7,-,TRBV28,-,TGTGCCAGCGGGTCGGGGGTGCCGCCATACGAGCAGTACTTC,CASGSGVPPYEQYF
TRBJ2-4,-,TRBV19,-,TGTGCCAGTAGTATCCAGGCTCTTGGCACCAAAAACATTCAGTACTTC,CASSIQALGTKNIQYF
TRBJ1-4,once,TRBV5-6,-,TGTGCCAGCAGCCCAGCCGGGACGGGTGAAAAACTGTTTTTT,CASSPAGTGEKLFF
TRBJ1-5,-,TRBV4-3,-,TGCGCCAGCAGCCAGGGACGAGGTCAGCCCCAGCATTTT,CASSQGRGQPQHF
TRBJ1-5,few,TRBV7-9,-,TGTGCCAGCAGTAATCAGGGGCCTCAGCCCCAGCATTTT,CASSNQGPQPQHF
TRBJ1-2,-,TRBV30,-,TGTGCCTGGACCAAAATGGGGTCGGGTGGCTACACCTTC,CAWTKMGSGGYTF
TRBJ2-1,few,TRBV2,TRBD1,TGTGCCAGCAGTGAGACAGGGGCGGGCAATGAGCAGTTCTTC,CASSETGAGNEQFF
TRBJ1-1,-,TRBV19,-,TGTGCCAGTAGTACCGTCGGAAGGTGGGACAAGAACACTGAAGCTTTCTTT,CASSTVGRWDKNTEAFF
TRBJ1-4,-,TRBV6-1,-,TGTGCCAGCAGTGAAGCTCGCCGTGAAAAACTGTTTTTT,CASSEARREKLFF
TRBJ1-1,-,TRBV9,-,TGTGCCAGCAGCGTAGCTTCGGACACTGAAGCTTTCTTT,CASSVASDTEAFF
TRBJ2-3,-,TRBV4-2,-,TGTGCCAGCAGCCAAGATGGGGGGAGCACAGATACGCAGTATTTT,CASSQDGGSTDTQYF
TRBJ2-1,-,TRBV28,-,TGTGCCAGCAGTACCTACAATGAGCAGTTCTTC,CASSTYNEQFF
TRBJ1-1,-,TRBV2,TRBD1,TGTGCCACAAAGGACAGGATCTCTTACTCGGCTTTCTTT,CATKDRISYSAFF
TRBJ1-5,few,TRBV2,-,TGTGCCAGCAGTGATTACAGTAGCAATCAGCCCCAGCATTTT,CASSDYSSNQPQHF
TRBJ1-1,-,TRBV27,TRBD1,TGTGCCAGCAGTTTCTATTTCCCCGGGACAGGGGGCAAGGCTTTCTTT,CASSFYFPGTGGKAFF
TRBJ1-2,-,TRBV5-6,-,TGTGCCAGCAGCTTGATGGATTACATTGGGTATGGCTACACCTTC,CASSLMDYIGYGYTF
TRBJ1-4,-,TRBV18,TRBD1,TGTGCCAGCTTCTCAGGGGGGGCCGAAAAACTGTTTTTT,CASFSGGAEKLFF